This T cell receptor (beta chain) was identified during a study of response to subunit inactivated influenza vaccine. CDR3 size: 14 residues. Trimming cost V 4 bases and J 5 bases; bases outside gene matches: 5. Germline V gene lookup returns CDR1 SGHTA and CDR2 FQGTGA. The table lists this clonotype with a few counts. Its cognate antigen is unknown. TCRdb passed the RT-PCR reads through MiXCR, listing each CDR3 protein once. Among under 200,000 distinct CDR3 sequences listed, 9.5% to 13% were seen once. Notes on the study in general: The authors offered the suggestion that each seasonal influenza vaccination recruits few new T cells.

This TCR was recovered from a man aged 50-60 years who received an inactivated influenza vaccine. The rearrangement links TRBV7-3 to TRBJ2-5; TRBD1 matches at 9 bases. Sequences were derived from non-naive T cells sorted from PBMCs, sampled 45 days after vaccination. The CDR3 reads CASSSTGGMETQYF. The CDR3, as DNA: TGTGCCAGCAGCTCTACAGGGGGCATGGAGACCCAGTACTTC.